This TCR beta chain was sequenced in a study of T cell repertoires in cytomegalovirus infection. Whole-study context: Both CMV infection and a matching HLA type were indicated by public TCR beta signatures.

This clonotype was seen a handful of times. The CDR3 runs 13 residues. The V gene's germline CDR1 is SQVTM and CDR2 ANQGSEA. The ends lost 8 bases at V and 2 bases at J; junction bases unmatched: 7. MiXCR, applied by TCRdb to the reads, yields one record per CDR3 protein. Of 450,000 to 550,000 distinct CDR3 sequences in the sample, approximately 15% were seen once. This TCR was recovered from a human donor in good health (CMV status not recorded). Some clones in this sample may be carry-over from other donors' samples. The source material was CD8+ T cells from PBMCs. This chain connects TRBV29-1 to TRBJ2-3; 7 nucleotides match TRBD1. Here the CDR3 reads CSFLGQHTDTQYF. The CDR3 nucleotides read TGCAGCTTTTTGGGACAGCACACAGATACGCAGTATTTT.